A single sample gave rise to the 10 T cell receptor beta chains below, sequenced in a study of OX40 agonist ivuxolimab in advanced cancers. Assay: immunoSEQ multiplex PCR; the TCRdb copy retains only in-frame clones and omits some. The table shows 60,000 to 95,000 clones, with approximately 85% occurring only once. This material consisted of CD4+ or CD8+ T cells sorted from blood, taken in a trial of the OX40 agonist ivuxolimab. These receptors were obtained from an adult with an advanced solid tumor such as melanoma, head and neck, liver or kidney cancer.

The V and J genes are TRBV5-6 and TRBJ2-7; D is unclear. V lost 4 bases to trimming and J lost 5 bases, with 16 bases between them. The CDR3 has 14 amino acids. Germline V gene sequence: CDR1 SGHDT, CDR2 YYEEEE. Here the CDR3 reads CASSPRTFQDEQYF. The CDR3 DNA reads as TGTGCCAGCAGCCCCAGAACGTTCCAGGACGAGCAGTACTTC.

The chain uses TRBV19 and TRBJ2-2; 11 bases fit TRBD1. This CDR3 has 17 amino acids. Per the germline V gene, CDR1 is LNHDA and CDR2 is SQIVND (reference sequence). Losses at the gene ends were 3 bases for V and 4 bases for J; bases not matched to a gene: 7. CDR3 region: CASSIPGQGVFTGELFF. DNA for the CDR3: TGTGCCAGTAGTATCCCGGGACAGGGGGTCTTCACCGGGGAGCTGTTTTTT.

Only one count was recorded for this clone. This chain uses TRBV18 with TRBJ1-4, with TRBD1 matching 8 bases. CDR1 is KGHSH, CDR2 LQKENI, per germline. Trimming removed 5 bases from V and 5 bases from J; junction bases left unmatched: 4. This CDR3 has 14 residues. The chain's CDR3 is CASSRTGRNEKLFF. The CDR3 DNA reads TGTGCCAGCTCAAGGACAGGGAGAAATGAAAAACTGTTTTTT.

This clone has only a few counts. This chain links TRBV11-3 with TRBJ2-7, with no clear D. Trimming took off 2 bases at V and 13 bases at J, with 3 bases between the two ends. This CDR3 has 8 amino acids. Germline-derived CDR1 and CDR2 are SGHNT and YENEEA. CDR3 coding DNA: TGTGCCAGCAGCTTACACTACTTC. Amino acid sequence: CASSLHYF.

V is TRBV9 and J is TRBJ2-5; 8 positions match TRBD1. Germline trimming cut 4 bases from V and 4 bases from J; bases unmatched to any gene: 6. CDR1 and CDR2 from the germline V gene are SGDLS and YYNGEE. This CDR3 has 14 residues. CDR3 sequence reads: CASSSQGVLETQYF. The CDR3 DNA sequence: TGTGCCAGCAGCTCACAGGGGGTACTAGAGACCCAGTACTTC.

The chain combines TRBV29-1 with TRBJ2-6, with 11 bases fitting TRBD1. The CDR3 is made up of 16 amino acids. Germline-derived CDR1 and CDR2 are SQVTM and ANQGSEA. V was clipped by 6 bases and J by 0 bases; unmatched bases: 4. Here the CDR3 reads CSVGQGVPSGANVLTF. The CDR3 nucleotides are TGCAGCGTGGGACAGGGGGTTCCCTCTGGGGCCAACGTCCTGACTTTC.

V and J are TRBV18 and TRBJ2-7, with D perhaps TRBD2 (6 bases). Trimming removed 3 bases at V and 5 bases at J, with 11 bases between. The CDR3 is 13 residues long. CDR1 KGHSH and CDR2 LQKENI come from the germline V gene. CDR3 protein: CASSPSGEDEQYF. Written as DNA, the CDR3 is TGTGCCAGCTCACCTTCCGGGGAGGACGAGCAGTACTTC. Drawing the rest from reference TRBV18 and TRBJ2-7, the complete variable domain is NAGVMQNPRHLVRRRGQEARLRCSPMKGHSHVYWYRQLPEEGLKFMVYLQKENIIDESGMPKERFSAEFPKEGPSILRIQQVVRGDSAAYFCASSPSGEDEQYFGPGTRLTVT.

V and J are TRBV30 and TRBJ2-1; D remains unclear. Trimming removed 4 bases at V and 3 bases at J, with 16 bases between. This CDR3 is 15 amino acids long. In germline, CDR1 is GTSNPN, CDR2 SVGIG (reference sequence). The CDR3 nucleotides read TGTGCCTGGAAAGCCCCCCCGGTCAACTACAATGAGCAGTTCTTC. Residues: CAWKAPPVNYNEQFF.

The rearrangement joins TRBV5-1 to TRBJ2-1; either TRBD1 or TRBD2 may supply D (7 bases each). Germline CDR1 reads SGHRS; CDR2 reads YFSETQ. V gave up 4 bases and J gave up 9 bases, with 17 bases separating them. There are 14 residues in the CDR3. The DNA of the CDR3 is TGCGCCAGCAGCCCGGGAGGCGGGACAGCTGAGCAGTTCTTC. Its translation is CASSPGGGTAEQFF.

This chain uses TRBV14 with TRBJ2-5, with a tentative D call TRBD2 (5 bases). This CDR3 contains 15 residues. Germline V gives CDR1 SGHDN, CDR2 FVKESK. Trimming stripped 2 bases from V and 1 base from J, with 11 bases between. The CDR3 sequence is CASSQFGLLQETQYF. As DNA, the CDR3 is TGTGCCAGCAGCCAATTCGGACTGCTCCAAGAGACCCAGTACTTC.